This T cell receptor beta chain derives from a study of blood T cell repertoires in COVID-19. The germline CDR1 and CDR2 sequences are SGHDT and YYEEEE. The V end was cut by 7 bases, the J end by 0 bases, with 13 bases between. The CDR3 covers 14 residues. The repertoire was sequenced with immunoSEQ multiplex PCR; TCRdb's copy has only in-frame clones and lacks some. Altogether about 250,000 clones are present, roughly 87% being singletons, with the ten largest covering approximately 2.8%. Cohort allocation depended upon clinical history that participants reported. The specimen sequenced was PBMCs or T cells enriched from blood (not recorded which). This chain joins TRBV5-6 and TRBJ1-1; D is perhaps TRBD1 (5 bases). The source of this sequence is a woman in her thirties with acute COVID-19. The CDR3, as DNA: TGTGCCAGCCAGGTGACAGAAATGAACACTGAAGCTTTCTTT. It codes for CASQVTEMNTEAFF.